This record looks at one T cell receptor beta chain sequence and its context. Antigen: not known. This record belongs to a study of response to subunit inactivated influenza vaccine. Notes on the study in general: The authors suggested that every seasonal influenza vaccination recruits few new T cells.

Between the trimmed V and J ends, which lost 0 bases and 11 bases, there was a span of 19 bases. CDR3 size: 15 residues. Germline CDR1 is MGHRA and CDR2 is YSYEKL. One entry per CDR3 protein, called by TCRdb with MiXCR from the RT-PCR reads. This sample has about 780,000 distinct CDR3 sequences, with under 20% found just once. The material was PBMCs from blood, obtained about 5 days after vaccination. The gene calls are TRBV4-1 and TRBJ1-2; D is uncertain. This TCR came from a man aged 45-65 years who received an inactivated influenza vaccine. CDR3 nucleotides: TGCGCCAGCAGCCAAGACTCCCCCGGAAATTTGGTGTACACCTTC. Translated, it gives CASSQDSPGNLVYTF.